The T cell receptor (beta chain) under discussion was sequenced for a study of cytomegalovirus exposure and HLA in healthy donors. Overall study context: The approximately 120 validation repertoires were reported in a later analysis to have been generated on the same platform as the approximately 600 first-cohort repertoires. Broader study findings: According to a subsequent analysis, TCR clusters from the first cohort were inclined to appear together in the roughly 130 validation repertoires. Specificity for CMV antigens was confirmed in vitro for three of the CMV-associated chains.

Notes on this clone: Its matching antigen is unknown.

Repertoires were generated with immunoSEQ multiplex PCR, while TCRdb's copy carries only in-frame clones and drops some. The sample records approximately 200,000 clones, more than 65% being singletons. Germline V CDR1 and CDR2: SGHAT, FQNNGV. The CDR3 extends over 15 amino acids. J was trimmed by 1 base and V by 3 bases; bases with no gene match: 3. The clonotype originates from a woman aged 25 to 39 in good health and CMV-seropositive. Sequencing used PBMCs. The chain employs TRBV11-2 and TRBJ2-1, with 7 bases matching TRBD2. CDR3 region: CASSFTGGSYNEQFF. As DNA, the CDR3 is TGTGCCAGCAGCTTTACGGGGGGTTCCTACAATGAGCAGTTCTTC.